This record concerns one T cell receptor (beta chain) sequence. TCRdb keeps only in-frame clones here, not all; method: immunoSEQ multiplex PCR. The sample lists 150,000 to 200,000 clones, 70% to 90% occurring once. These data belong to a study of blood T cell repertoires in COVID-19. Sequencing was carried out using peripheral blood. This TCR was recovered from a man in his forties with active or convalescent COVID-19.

Here the CDR3 DNA reads TGTGCCAGCAGGGACCAAACAGCGGGTGGTGAAAAACTGTTTTTT. It specifies CASRDQTAGGEKLFF. The chain uses TRBV4-2 and TRBJ1-4, with D uncertain. The V gene's germline CDR1 is LGHNA and CDR2 YNFKEQ. The V end was cut by 6 bases, the J end by 7 bases, with 18 bases between. This CDR3 contains 15 residues.